What follows are 20 T cell receptor beta chains derived from one specimen sequenced in a study of blood T cells in healthy people across ages. It was with a sample-barcoded 5' primer and a J-beta primer mix that a second PCR of roughly 7 to 11 cycles was run. TCRdb processed the 5' RACE reads anew with MiXCR; each CDR3 protein has one entry. Among about 670,000 distinct CDR3 sequences listed, approximately 40% were seen once. Material: blood. These receptors were collected from an elderly man in good health.

In this sample, this clonotype turned up a few times. The genes are TRBV15 and TRBJ2-7, with a possible D match to TRBD2 (6 bases). V lost 3 bases and J lost 0, with 21 bases in between. The CDR3 has 18 residues. Looked up from germline, CDR1 is LNHNV and CDR2 is YYDKDF (reference sequence). The CDR3 region has the DNA TGTGCCACCAGCAGGAAAGGGTTGGGGAGGTTAAACTCCTACGAGCAGTACTTC. This gives the protein CATSRKGLGRLNSYEQYF. The variable domain in full, completed from reference TRBV15 and TRBJ2-7, reads DAMVIQNPRYQVTQFGKPVTLSCSQTLNHNVMYWYQQKSSQAPKLLFHYYDKDFNNEADTPDNFQSRRPNTSFCFLDIRSPGLGDTAMYLCATSRKGLGRLNSYEQYFGPGTRLTVT.

This clonotype was seen a handful of times. The CDR3 spells CASSPLAGEVKHEQFF. DNA of the CDR3: TGTGCCAGCAGTCCCCTAGCGGGAGAGGTTAAGCATGAGCAGTTCTTC. V is TRBV6-2 or TRBV6-3 and J is TRBJ2-1; 10 bases match TRBD2. Germline assignment: CDR1 MNHEY and CDR2 SVGEGT. The V segment lost 5 bases and the J segment 8 bases; nucleotides outside the gene matches: 12. There are 16 residues in the CDR3.

The chain employs TRBV7-2 and TRBJ2-5; D is perhaps TRBD1 or TRBD2 (5 bases each). The germline CDR1 and CDR2 sequences are SGHTA and FQGNSA. The V end was cut by 1 base, the J end by 2 bases, with 11 bases between. This CDR3 is built from 15 residues. The CDR3 is CASSLEGSSQETQYF. In DNA form, the CDR3 reads TGTGCCAGCAGCTTAGAGGGGAGCAGTCAAGAGACCCAGTACTTC.

This clonotype was detected many times. The genes are TRBV20-1 and TRBJ2-4; the D gene is possibly TRBD1 (6 bases). Trimming shortened V by 5 bases and J by 8 bases, and 13 bases separated the two germline ends. The CDR3 loop spans 12 amino acids. Germline V gene data show CDR1 as DFQATT and CDR2 as SNEGSKA (reference sequence). For the CDR3, the DNA is TGCAGTGCTTACAGGGTGGGGGACATTCAGTACTTC. Protein sequence: CSAYRVGDIQYF.

The chain is built from TRBV19 and TRBJ2-1, with TRBD1 as a possible D gene (5 bases). The J call may be wrong; the DNA end is better matched by TRBJ2-7. Germline V CDR1 and CDR2: LNHDA, SQIVND (reference sequence). There are 17 residues in the CDR3. The CDR3 DNA is TGTGCCAGTAGTCCTACAGGTAGGGGCAGACCCTACAATGAGCAGTACTTC. Protein sequence: CASSPTGRGRPYNEQYF.

This chain links TRBV13 with TRBJ2-2; 8 positions agree with TRBD2. CDR3 length: 13 residues. The germline V gene encodes CDR1 PRHDT and CDR2 FYEKMQ (reference sequence). V shed 6 bases, J shed 6 bases, and the junction held 3 bases outside the gene matches. CDR3 residues: CASRWREAGELFF. For the CDR3, the DNA is TGTGCCAGCAGGTGGCGGGAGGCCGGGGAGCTGTTTTTT.

The chain carries TRBV19 and TRBJ2-7, with D unresolved. The CDR3 totals 15 residues. V was trimmed by 6 bases and J by 4 bases, leaving 19 bases between them. The germline V gene encodes CDR1 LNHDA and CDR2 SQIVND (reference sequence). The DNA of the CDR3 is TGTGCCAGTAGACTCACAGATGCCTCTGATTACGAGCAGTACTTC. Translation: CASRLTDASDYEQYF.

CDR3 protein: CSALGGLAGGSETQYF. CDR3 in DNA: TGCAGTGCTTTGGGTGGACTAGCGGGAGGGTCAGAGACCCAGTACTTC. The V and J genes are TRBV20-1 and TRBJ2-5, with 15 bases lining up with TRBD2. J was trimmed by 4 bases and V by 5 bases; bases with no gene match: 8. Per germline, CDR1 DFQATT and CDR2 SNEGSKA (reference sequence). The length of the CDR3 is 16 residues.

This clonotype was detected only a few times. V gene TRBV7-8 combines with J gene TRBJ2-3; TRBD2 might be the D (5 bases). V shed 5 bases and J shed 0 bases, with 9 bases lying between them. The CDR3 is made up of 14 amino acids. The germline V gene has CDR1 SGHVS and CDR2 FQNEAQ. CDR3: CASSPWTSTDTQYF. The CDR3 bases are TGTGCCAGCAGCCCGTGGACTAGCACAGATACGCAGTATTTT.

The chain uses TRBV5-6 and TRBJ1-4, with D tentatively TRBD1 (6 bases). The germline V gene has CDR1 SGHDT and CDR2 YYEEEE. V gave up 1 base and J gave up 0 bases, with 22 bases separating them. There are 20 residues in the CDR3. The CDR3 sequence is CASSLIGTTPRRATNEKLFF. DNA for the CDR3: TGTGCCAGCAGCTTGATTGGGACAACCCCCAGAAGAGCAACTAATGAAAAACTGTTTTTT.

The chain carries TRBV20-1 and TRBJ2-7; D is uncertain. The J call may be wrong; the DNA end is better matched by TRBJ2-5. The CDR3 is made up of 11 amino acids. The germline V gene encodes CDR1 DFQATT and CDR2 SNEGSKA (reference sequence). The CDR3 region has the DNA TGCAGTGCTAATGTTCGGGAGACCCAGTACTTC. It encodes CSANVRETQYF.

As for this clonotype: The germline gene is not matched at one end of the junction; a read error may be the cause. This chain links TRBV10-1 with TRBJ2-7; 9 nucleotides line up with TRBD1. The CDR3 is 15 residues long. Germline CDR1 reads WNHNN; CDR2 reads SYGVQD (reference sequence). The CDR3 DNA reads TGCGCCGGCAGTGAGGGGGGGACAGGGTTGAACGAGCAGTACTTC. Translated: CAGSEGGTGLNEQYF.

There are a few counts of this clonotype. V and J are TRBV9 and TRBJ2-6; the match to TRBD2 covers 11 bases. The length of the CDR3 is 19 residues. J gave up 0 bases and V 4 bases, and 9 bases lay outside the gene matches. The germline CDR1 and CDR2 sequences are SGDLS and YYNGEE. The CDR3 loop reads CASSPGLAAQFSGANVLTF. The CDR3 DNA reads as TGTGCCAGCAGCCCGGGACTAGCGGCCCAATTCTCTGGGGCCAACGTCCTGACTTTC.

This chain connects TRBV5-1 to TRBJ2-3, with a tentative D call TRBD1 (5 bases). Germline CDR1 SGHRS, CDR2 YFSETQ. This CDR3 has 13 amino acids. Trimming took off 9 bases at V and 3 bases at J, with 14 bases between the two ends. CDR3 nucleotide sequence: TGCGCCACTAGGGGTATAGATACAGATACGCAGTATTTT. It codes for CATRGIDTDTQYF.

V is TRBV19 and J is TRBJ2-7, with 7 positions matching TRBD1. V dropped 6 bases and J dropped 0; count of bases not matched to a gene: 5. Germline V CDR1 and CDR2: LNHDA, SQIVND (reference sequence). This CDR3 spans 14 amino acids. For the CDR3, the DNA is TGTGCCAGTAGGCAGGGACAGAACTCCTACGAGCAGTACTTC. Protein: CASRQGQNSYEQYF.

This clonotype was recorded once. The chain links TRBV15 to TRBJ2-2; 14 bases map to TRBD2. CDR1 is LNHNV and CDR2 is YYDKDF in the germline V gene (reference sequence). V lost 5 bases to trimming and J lost 1 base; unmatched junction nucleotides: 6. The CDR3 has 18 amino acids. The CDR3 spells CATSGGTSGSLNTGELFF. For the CDR3, the DNA is TGTGCCACCAGCGGCGGGACTAGCGGGAGTCTGAACACCGGGGAGCTGTTTTTT.

The chain employs TRBV6-5 and TRBJ1-2, with a tentative D call TRBD1 (6 bases). The V gene's germline CDR1 is MNHEY and CDR2 SVGAGI. The CDR3 consists of 14 residues. Between the trimmed V and J ends, which lost 0 bases and 7 bases, there was a span of 12 bases. CDR3 nucleotide sequence: TGTGCCAGCAGTTACTCGAGACAGGATGGTGGCTACACCTTC. Protein product: CASSYSRQDGGYTF.

The gene calls are TRBV6-2 or TRBV6-3 and TRBJ1-2; no reliable D call. The V end was cut by 8 bases, the J end by 3 bases, with 13 bases between. The CDR3 is 13 residues long. CDR1 and CDR2 from the germline V gene are MNHEY and SVGEGT. As DNA, the CDR3 is TGTGCCAGCCGGGTTTTCCGTGACTATGGCTACACCTTC. Protein: CASRVFRDYGYTF.

The chain joins TRBV12-5 to TRBJ2-7; D call uncertain. The V end lost 1 base, the J end lost 4 bases, and 8 bases lay between the germline ends. The CDR3 is 13 residues long. CDR1 is LGHNT, CDR2 FRNRAP, per germline. The CDR3 nucleotides read TGTGCTAGTGGTTTGGAGGCCGGTTACGAGCAGTACTTC. It specifies CASGLEAGYEQYF.

This sequence joins TRBV11-2 and TRBJ2-3, with 8 positions matching TRBD2. CDR3 length: 19 residues. J lost 4 bases, V lost 2 bases, and 17 bases had no gene match. The germline V gene has CDR1 SGHAT and CDR2 FQNNGV. CDR3 in DNA: TGTGCCAGCAGCTTATCGACTAGCGTCGGAAGGGCTATCTCAGATACGCAGTATTTT. Protein product: CASSLSTSVGRAISDTQYF.